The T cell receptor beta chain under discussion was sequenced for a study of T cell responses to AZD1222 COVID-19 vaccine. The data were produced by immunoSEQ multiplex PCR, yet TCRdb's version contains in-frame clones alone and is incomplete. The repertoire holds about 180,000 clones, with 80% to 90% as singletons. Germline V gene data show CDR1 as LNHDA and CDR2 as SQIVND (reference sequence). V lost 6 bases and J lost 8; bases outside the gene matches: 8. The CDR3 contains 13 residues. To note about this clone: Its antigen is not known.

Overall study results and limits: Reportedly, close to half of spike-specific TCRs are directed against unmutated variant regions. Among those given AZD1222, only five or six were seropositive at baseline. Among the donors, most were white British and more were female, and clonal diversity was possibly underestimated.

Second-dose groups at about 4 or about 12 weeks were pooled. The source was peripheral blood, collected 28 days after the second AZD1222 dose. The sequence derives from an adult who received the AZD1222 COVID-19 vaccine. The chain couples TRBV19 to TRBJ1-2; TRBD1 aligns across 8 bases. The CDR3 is CASSLTGDFGYTF. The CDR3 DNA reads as TGTGCCAGTAGCCTGACAGGGGACTTCGGCTACACCTTC.